This TCR beta chain appears in the sequencing data of a study of blood T cell repertoires in COVID-19. Study as a whole: PBMCs, B-cell-depleted T cells, or T cells were the source of the cDNA or gDNA that made up the material.

Participants, about 18 to 90 years old, spanned fewer than 30 US areas. TCRdb's table, derived via immunoSEQ multiplex PCR, lists solely in-frame clones and lacks some. The sample has 310,000 or so clones, roughly 90% seen once. Trimming at V came to 8 bases and at J to 8 bases, leaving 10 bases not matched to a gene. The length of the CDR3 is 13 residues. Germline lookup yields CDR1 MGHRA and CDR2 YSYEKL. Input material: PBMCs or T cells enriched from blood (not recorded which). This TCR was recovered from a woman younger than 30 with acute COVID-19. V and J are TRBV4-1 and TRBJ2-7; 9 bases fit TRBD1. The CDR3 DNA reads TGCGCCAGCGGGGGGACAGGGTCTCGGCAGCAGTACTTC. It codes for CASGGTGSRQQYF.